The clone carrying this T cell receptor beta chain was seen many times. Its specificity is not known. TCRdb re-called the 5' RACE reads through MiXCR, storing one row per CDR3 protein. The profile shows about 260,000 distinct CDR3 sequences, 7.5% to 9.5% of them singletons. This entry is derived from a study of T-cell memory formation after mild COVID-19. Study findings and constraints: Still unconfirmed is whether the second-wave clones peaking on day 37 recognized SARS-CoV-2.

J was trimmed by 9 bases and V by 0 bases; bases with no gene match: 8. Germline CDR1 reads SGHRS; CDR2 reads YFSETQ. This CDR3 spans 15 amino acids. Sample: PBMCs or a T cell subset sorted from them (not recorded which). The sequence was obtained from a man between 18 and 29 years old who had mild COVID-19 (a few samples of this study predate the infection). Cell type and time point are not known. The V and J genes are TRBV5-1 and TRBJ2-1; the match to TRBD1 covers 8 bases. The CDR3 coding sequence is TGCGCCAGCAGCTTGGTAGGACAGGGATCGGGTGAGCAGTTCTTC. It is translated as CASSLVGQGSGEQFF.